This T cell receptor beta chain comes out of a study of vaccination effects on CD4 cells after COVID-19. Prior to sequencing, the ViraFEST assay stimulated PBMC with viral peptide pools, which expanded the antigen-specific CD4+ T cells. When less than 12 days of culture had elapsed, CD4+ T cells were isolated. As their vaccination, participants received two doses of either BNT162b2 or mRNA-1273. The germline V gene encodes CDR1 GTSNPN and CDR2 SVGIG (reference sequence). V gave up 2 bases and J gave up 9 bases; unmatched junction bases: 7. The CDR3 is 13 amino acids. With regard to this clone: Its antigen is not identified.

Clones were read by immunoSEQ multiplex PCR, and TCRdb kept only the in-frame ones, dropping some. The data contain 15,000 or so clones, about 78% of them singletons. The sample consisted of CD4+ T cells from PBMCs cultured with HCoV-NL63 spike peptides, taken after COVID-19 vaccination. This TCR was sampled from a human donor who received a COVID-19 vaccine. The chain carries TRBV30 and TRBJ2-1; TRBD1 matches 7 bases. The CDR3 reads CAWSLEGAREQFF. CDR3 nucleotide sequence: TGTGCCTGGAGTTTAGAGGGGGCGCGTGAGCAGTTCTTC.